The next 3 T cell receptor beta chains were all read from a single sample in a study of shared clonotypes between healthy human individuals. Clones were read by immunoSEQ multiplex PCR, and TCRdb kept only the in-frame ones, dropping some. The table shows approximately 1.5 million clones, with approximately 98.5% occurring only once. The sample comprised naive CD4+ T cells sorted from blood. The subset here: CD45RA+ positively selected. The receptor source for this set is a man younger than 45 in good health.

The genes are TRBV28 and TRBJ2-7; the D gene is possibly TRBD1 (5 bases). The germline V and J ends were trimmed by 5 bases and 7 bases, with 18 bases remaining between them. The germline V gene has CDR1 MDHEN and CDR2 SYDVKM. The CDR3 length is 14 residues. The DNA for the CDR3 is TGTGCCAGCAGTCCCTTTGGGGCCCTCGGTGAGCAGTACTTC. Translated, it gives CASSPFGALGEQYF.

The CDR3 sequence is CASSLREGQTYEQYF. The CDR3 region has the DNA TGTGCCAGCAGCTTGCGGGAGGGCCAAACCTACGAGCAGTACTTC. The V and J genes are TRBV5-6 and TRBJ2-7; TRBD2 matches 8 bases. The CDR3 is 15 amino acids. V trimming: 1 base; J trimming: 2 bases; junction bases outside the gene matches: 5. From germline, CDR1 is SGHDT and CDR2 YYEEEE.

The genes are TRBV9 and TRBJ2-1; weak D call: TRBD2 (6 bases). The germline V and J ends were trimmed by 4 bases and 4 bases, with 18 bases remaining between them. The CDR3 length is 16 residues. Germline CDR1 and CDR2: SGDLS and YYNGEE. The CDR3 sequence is CASSPPGSGPYNEQFF. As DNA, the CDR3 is TGTGCCAGCAGCCCGCCTGGGAGCGGGCCTTACAATGAGCAGTTCTTC.